One sample yielded the 30 T cell receptor beta chains listed below, sequenced in a study of lymphopenia after photon versus proton radiotherapy. Sequencing used immunoSEQ multiplex PCR; TCRdb keeps in-frame clones, though not all of them. In the table there are tens of thousands of clones, about 86% of which are singletons. This sample comprised peripheral blood, obtained from a patient treated with proton-based radiotherapy. These receptors all come from a man aged 55 to 70 with pancreatic cancer.

The gene calls are TRBV7-8 and TRBJ1-1, with unresolved D. V lost 5 bases and J lost 7, with 8 bases in between. The germline V gene encodes CDR1 SGHVS and CDR2 FQNEAQ. This CDR3 has 11 residues. The CDR3 region is CASSPRVEAFF. In nucleotides, the CDR3 is TGTGCCAGCAGCCCACGTGTTGAAGCTTTCTTT.

Written as DNA, the CDR3 is TGTGCCAGCTCATACTACGAGCAGTACTTC. This encodes CASSYYEQYF. This chain links TRBV6-1 with TRBJ2-7; D gene ambiguous. The germline V and J ends were trimmed by 8 bases and 3 bases, with 5 bases remaining between them. Per the germline V gene, CDR1 is MNHNS and CDR2 is SASEGT. This CDR3 region has 10 residues.

The chain uses TRBV27 and TRBJ2-7; 8 nucleotides match TRBD1. CDR3 size: 12 residues. Germline CDR1 reads MNHEY; CDR2 reads SMNVEV (reference sequence). V shed 6 bases and J 5 bases; nucleotides not matched to a gene: 3. The CDR3 sequence is CASRRTGNEQYF. DNA of the CDR3: TGTGCCAGCAGACGGACAGGGAACGAGCAGTACTTC.

The chain employs TRBV4-2 and TRBJ2-3; no reliable D call. The CDR3 is made up of 15 amino acids. Germline V CDR1 and CDR2: LGHNA, YNFKEQ. With 4 bases removed from V and 0 bases from J, the gap between germline ends came to 11 bases. The CDR3 nucleotides are TGTGCCAGCAGCCCGACCCAGATAAGCACAGATACGCAGTATTTT. Its protein is CASSPTQISTDTQYF.

This clone has a handful of counts. J is TRBJ2-3 and V is TRBV9, with D uncertain. Germline V CDR1 and CDR2: SGDLS, YYNGEE. V lost 0 bases and J 4 bases, leaving 9 bases between the germline ends. The length of the CDR3 is 14 residues. The CDR3 DNA follows: TGTGCCAGCAGCGTAGCCGGATTCGCAGATACGCAGTATTTT. Its translation: CASSVAGFADTQYF.

This clone appeared once. V is TRBV29-1 and J is TRBJ2-3, with TRBD2 as a possible D gene (6 bases). The CDR3 runs 18 residues. Germline V gives CDR1 SQVTM, CDR2 ANQGSEA. V was pared by 3 bases and J by 4 bases, with 26 bases between. The CDR3, as DNA: TGCAGCGTTGAGGGGGAGTACTCCGGGAGAAGTCATTCAGATACGCAGTATTTT. Protein: CSVEGEYSGRSHSDTQYF.

The rearrangement links TRBV4-1 to TRBJ2-2; possible D gene TRBD2, 6 bases. The CDR3 is made up of 16 amino acids. From germline, CDR1 is MGHRA and CDR2 YSYEKL. The V gene lost 4 bases and the J gene lost 2 bases, with 14 bases spanning the gap. The CDR3 is CASSPGRERNTGELFF. The CDR3 DNA reads TGCGCCAGCAGCCCTGGTCGGGAGCGTAACACCGGGGAGCTGTTTTTT.

The chain is built from TRBV11-3 and TRBJ1-1; perhaps TRBD1 as D (5 bases). V lost 0 bases, J lost 5 bases, and 13 bases lay in between. This CDR3 comprises 15 residues. CDR1 is SGHNT, CDR2 YENEEA, per germline. DNA for the CDR3: TGTGCCAGCAGCTTAGAGGGGGGGTGGAAAACTGAAGCTTTCTTT. Residues: CASSLEGGWKTEAFF.

The chain couples TRBV9 to TRBJ1-3; 7 bases line up with TRBD1. This CDR3 has 16 residues. The junction had 8 bases not matched to a gene; V was cut back by 3 bases and J by 2 bases. CDR1 and CDR2 from the germline V gene are SGDLS and YYNGEE. CDR3 loop: CASSAEGQLAGNTIYF. CDR3 in DNA: TGTGCCAGCAGCGCGGAGGGACAGCTGGCTGGAAACACCATATATTTT. Combining the CDR3 with reference TRBV9 and TRBJ1-3 gives the whole variable domain DSGVTQTPKHLITATGQRVTLRCSPRSGDLSVYWYQQSLDQGLQFLIQYYNGEERAKGNILERFSAQQFPDLHSELNLSSLELGDSALYFCASSAEGQLAGNTIYFGEGSWLTVV.

This clone was detected only once. The genes are TRBV2 and TRBJ2-7; the match to TRBD2 covers 9 bases. In germline, CDR1 is SNHLY, CDR2 FYNNEI. The junction had 11 bases not matched to a gene; V was cut back by 7 bases and J by 1 base. CDR3 size: 16 residues. CDR3 bases: TGTGCCAGCATTGGTCTAGCGGGAAAAAAGTCCTACGAGCAGTACTTC. It yields the protein CASIGLAGKKSYEQYF.

This clone was recorded a few times. This chain joins TRBV19 and TRBJ2-2; D might be TRBD1 (6 bases). Germline V lookup: CDR1 LNHDA, CDR2 SQIVND (reference sequence). V lost 6 bases to trimming and J lost 7 bases, with 12 bases between them. The CDR3 consists of 13 residues. CDR3 residues: CASSVRGVGELFF. CDR3 in DNA: TGTGCCAGTAGCGTCAGGGGTGTCGGGGAGCTGTTTTTT.

The count of this clone is one. The chain links TRBV5-6 to TRBJ2-5, with 8 bases that match TRBD1. J lost 1 base, V lost 4 bases, and 6 bases had no gene match. The CDR3 spans 15 residues. Germline V CDR1 and CDR2: SGHDT, YYEEEE. The CDR3 DNA reads as TGTGCCAGCAGCGGGGGGACAGGCTTCCAAGAGACCCAGTACTTC. Encoded protein: CASSGGTGFQETQYF.

The V call is TRBV5-1, the J call TRBJ2-2; 11 positions agree with TRBD2. J lost 7 bases, V lost 2 bases, and 7 bases had no gene match. CDR3 length: 16 amino acids. CDR1 and CDR2 (germline): SGHRS, YFSETQ. The CDR3 reads CASSLIAGGTVGELFF. The CDR3 region has the DNA TGCGCCAGCAGCTTAATAGCGGGAGGGACGGTCGGGGAGCTGTTTTTT.

V is TRBV5-4 and J is TRBJ2-7; 13 positions match TRBD2. The CDR3 covers 15 residues. CDR1 is SGHNT and CDR2 is YYREEE in the germline V gene (reference sequence). Trimming removed 4 bases from V and 5 bases from J; junction bases left unmatched: 6. Here the CDR3 reads CASSPTSGRANEQYF. DNA for the CDR3: TGTGCCAGCAGCCCTACTAGCGGGAGGGCCAACGAGCAGTACTTC.

This clone has a single count. The genes are TRBV28 and TRBJ2-3, with TRBD1 identical over 7 bases. CDR3 length: 13 amino acids. V trimming: 6 bases; J trimming: 6 bases; junction bases outside the gene matches: 6. Germline values: CDR1 MDHEN, CDR2 SYDVKM. Written as DNA, the CDR3 is TGTGCCAGCAGATCAGGGGGTTCGGATACGCAGTATTTT. It yields the protein CASRSGGSDTQYF.

CDR3 nucleotides: TGTGCCACCAGCAGCGGGAGTGGTCCCACAGATACGCAGTATTTT. Protein product: CATSSGSGPTDTQYF. V and J are TRBV15 and TRBJ2-3; possible D gene TRBD2, 6 bases. Germline V gene lookup returns CDR1 LNHNV and CDR2 YYDKDF (reference sequence). This CDR3 contains 15 residues. Trimming took off 3 bases at V and 2 bases at J, with 12 bases between the two ends.

The gene calls are TRBV29-1 and TRBJ1-3, with TRBD1 as a possible D gene (6 bases). CDR1 is SQVTM and CDR2 is ANQGSEA in the germline V gene. The length of the CDR3 is 12 residues. V was pared by 4 bases and J by 5 bases, with 9 bases between. CDR3 in DNA: TGCAGCGTTGGGACAGATAGAAACACCATATATTTT. Protein product: CSVGTDRNTIYF. The whole variable domain, filled in from reference TRBV29-1 and TRBJ1-3, reads SAVISQKPSRDICQRGTSLTIQCQVDSQVTMMFWYRQQPGQSLTLIATANQGSEATYESGFVIDKFPISRPNLTFSTLTVSNMSPEDSSIYLCSVGTDRNTIYFGEGSWLTVV.

The chain uses TRBV19 and TRBJ1-3, with D unclear. CDR3 length equals 14 residues. Trimming removed 3 bases at V and 0 bases at J, with 6 bases between. Germline-derived CDR1 and CDR2 are LNHDA and SQIVND (reference sequence). CDR3 protein: CASSMGSSGNTIYF. The DNA for the CDR3 is TGTGCCAGTAGTATGGGAAGCTCTGGAAACACCATATATTTT.

The rearrangement joins TRBV29-1 to TRBJ2-7; TRBD2 matches 8 bases. The CDR3 extends over 14 amino acids. Trimming at V came to 6 bases and at J to 1 base, leaving 8 bases not matched to a gene. Germline CDR1 is SQVTM and CDR2 is ANQGSEA. The CDR3 bases are TGCAGCGTGGCGGGCGGGGGGAGTTCCTACGAGCAGTACTTC. Amino acids: CSVAGGGSSYEQYF.

The count of this clone is one. The rearrangement joins TRBV19 to TRBJ1-2; D gene ambiguous. The CDR3 contains 14 residues. Between the trimmed V and J ends, which lost 3 bases and 2 bases, there was a span of 10 bases. Per the germline V gene, CDR1 is LNHDA and CDR2 is SQIVND (reference sequence). The DNA for the CDR3 is TGTGCCAGTAGTATTGTCGACACCAACTATGGCTACACCTTC. Protein product: CASSIVDTNYGYTF.

CDR3 nucleotide sequence: TGCGCCAGCAGCCTAGGGGACGGCCACAATGAGCAGTTCTTC. Encoded protein: CASSLGDGHNEQFF. The V gene is TRBV5-1, the J gene TRBJ2-1; D may correspond to TRBD1 or TRBD2 (5 bases each). V was pared by 4 bases and J by 5 bases, with 13 bases between. The CDR3 spans 14 residues. The germline V gene has CDR1 SGHRS and CDR2 YFSETQ.

V is TRBV28 and J is TRBJ2-7; the match to TRBD1 covers 11 bases. This CDR3 comprises 17 residues. The V and J ends lost 6 bases and 4 bases, in that order; junction bases with no gene match: 14. The V gene's germline CDR1 is MDHEN and CDR2 SYDVKM. CDR3 bases: TGTGCCAGCAGCACTACCTTCGGACAGGGGGCCCGTTACGAGCAGTACTTC. It specifies CASSTTFGQGARYEQYF.

J is TRBJ1-5 and V is TRBV6-5; D call uncertain. The germline gives CDR1 MNHEY, CDR2 SVGAGI. The CDR3 runs to 11 residues. V lost 6 bases and J 9 bases, leaving 9 bases between the germline ends. In nucleotides, the CDR3 is TGTGCCAGCAGCTCGGGTGGGCCCCAGCATTTT. Its protein is CASSSGGPQHF.

The chain joins TRBV15 to TRBJ1-4, with a possible D match to TRBD1 (5 bases). Trimming pared 5 bases from V and 0 bases from J, leaving 10 bases between. Germline lookup yields CDR1 LNHNV and CDR2 YYDKDF (reference sequence). The CDR3 consists of 15 residues. In DNA form, the CDR3 reads TGTGCCACCAGCCGAAGACAGACAACTAATGAAAAACTGTTTTTT. Protein: CATSRRQTTNEKLFF. Complete variable domain (other parts from reference TRBV15 and TRBJ1-4): DAMVIQNPRYQVTQFGKPVTLSCSQTLNHNVMYWYQQKSSQAPKLLFHYYDKDFNNEADTPDNFQSRRPNTSFCFLDIRSPGLGDTAMYLCATSRRQTTNEKLFFGSGTQLSVL.

This chain connects TRBV27 to TRBJ1-1; D possibly corresponds to TRBD1 (5 bases). The CDR3 is 14 amino acids. The V gene lost 2 bases and the J gene lost 0 bases, with 7 bases spanning the gap. Germline-derived CDR1 and CDR2 are MNHEY and SMNVEV (reference sequence). The CDR3: CASSLQGMNTEAFF. The DNA for the CDR3 is TGTGCCAGCAGTTTACAGGGCATGAACACTGAAGCTTTCTTT.

This clone was recorded only once. The rearrangement links TRBV27 to TRBJ2-1; TRBD1 matches at 11 bases. The germline gives CDR1 MNHEY, CDR2 SMNVEV (reference sequence). The CDR3 is 18 amino acids. Trimming at V came to 8 bases and at J to 6 bases, leaving 18 bases not matched to a gene. CDR3 coding DNA: TGTGCCAGCGGCTTGGGACAGGGGGACCCCACACGCTTCAATGAGCAGTTCTTC. As protein: CASGLGQGDPTRFNEQFF.

This chain joins TRBV30 and TRBJ2-7, with D unresolved. The CDR3 is made up of 10 amino acids. V lost 6 bases and J 3 bases, leaving 6 bases between the germline ends. CDR1 is GTSNPN, CDR2 SVGIG, per germline (reference sequence). The CDR3 loop reads CACGVYEQYF. In nucleotides, the CDR3 is TGTGCCTGTGGCGTCTACGAGCAGTACTTC. The variable domain in full, completed from reference TRBV30 and TRBJ2-7, reads SQTIHQWPATLVQPVGSPLSLECTVEGTSNPNLYWYRQAAGRGLQLLFYSVGIGQISSEVPQNLSASRPQDRQFILSSKKLLLSDSGFYLCACGVYEQYFGPGTRLTVT.

V and J are TRBV30 and TRBJ1-6; possible D gene TRBD1, 5 bases. The CDR3 sequence is 14 residues long. Trimming shortened V by 0 bases and J by 9 bases, and 12 bases separated the two germline ends. Germline-derived CDR1 and CDR2 are GTSNPN and SVGIG (reference sequence). The CDR3 here is CAWSVRGRGSPLHF. The CDR3 DNA follows: TGTGCCTGGAGTGTCCGGGGAAGGGGTTCACCCCTCCACTTT.

The V gene is TRBV5-6, the J gene TRBJ2-5; 7 bases are a match to TRBD2. The V segment lost 4 bases and the J segment 5 bases; nucleotides outside the gene matches: 5. The CDR3 has 13 residues. Germline V gene lookup returns CDR1 SGHDT and CDR2 YYEEEE. The CDR3 region has the DNA TGTGCCAGCAGCCTGGGAGGGCGGGAGACCCAGTACTTC. Protein sequence: CASSLGGRETQYF.

The V call is TRBV7-3, the J call TRBJ2-2; no definite D call. CDR3 length equals 14 residues. The V and J ends lost 2 bases and 0 bases respectively, with 4 bases between them. Germline-derived CDR1 and CDR2 are SGHTA and FQGTGA. This chain's CDR3 is CASSLQPNTGELFF. Written as DNA, the CDR3 is TGTGCCAGCAGCTTACAGCCGAACACCGGGGAGCTGTTTTTT.